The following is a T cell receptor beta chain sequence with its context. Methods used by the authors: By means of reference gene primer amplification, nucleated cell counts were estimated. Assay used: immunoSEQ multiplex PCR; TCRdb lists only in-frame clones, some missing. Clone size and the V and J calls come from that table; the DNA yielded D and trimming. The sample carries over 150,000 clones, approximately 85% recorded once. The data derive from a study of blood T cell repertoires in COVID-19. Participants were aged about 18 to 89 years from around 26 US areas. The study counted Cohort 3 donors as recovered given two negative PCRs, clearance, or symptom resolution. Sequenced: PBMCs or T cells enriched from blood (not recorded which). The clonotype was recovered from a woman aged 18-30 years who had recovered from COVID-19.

The CDR3 nucleotides read TGTGCCAGTAGTATAGCGGAGAGCTCCTACAATGAGCAGTTCTTC. As protein: CASSIAESSYNEQFF. This chain joins TRBV19 and TRBJ2-1, with unresolved D. Trimming pared 1 base from V and 0 bases from J, leaving 7 bases between. Germline V lookup: CDR1 LNHDA, CDR2 SQIVND (reference sequence). The CDR3 totals 15 residues. The full variable domain, in which reference TRBV19 and TRBJ2-1 provide the parts outside the CDR3, is DGGITQSPKYLFRKEGQNVTLSCEQNLNHDAMYWYRQDPGQGLRLIYYSQIVNDFQKGDIAEGYSVSREKKESFPLTVTSAQKNPTAFYLCASSIAESSYNEQFFGPGTRLTVL.